Below, 13 T cell receptor beta chains from the same sample are listed, as sequenced in a study of blood T cell repertoires in COVID-19. Method: immunoSEQ multiplex PCR; TCRdb's copy keeps in-frame clones and lacks some. Of fewer than 65,000 clones listed, about 88% were seen once; the top ten hold about 1.2%. Sequencing was carried out using peripheral blood. Every receptor here comes from a man aged 55 to 70 with acute or convalescent COVID-19.

The chain joins TRBV7-8 to TRBJ1-5; D uncertain. The CDR3 extends over 15 amino acids. CDR1 and CDR2 from the germline V gene are SGHVS and FQNEAQ. Trimming left V 1 base short and J 1 base short, with 8 bases between. The CDR3: CASSLGIASNQPQHF. The CDR3 coding sequence is TGTGCCAGCAGCTTAGGTATCGCGAGCAATCAGCCCCAGCATTTT.

This clone was recorded a few times. V gene TRBV6-5 combines with J gene TRBJ2-7; D perhaps matches TRBD1 (5 bases). The CDR3 spans 15 residues. Trimming left V 2 bases short and J 0 bases short, with 11 bases between. Germline V gene sequence: CDR1 MNHEY, CDR2 SVGAGI. Written as DNA, the CDR3 is TGTGCCAGCAGTTACCGACGGACAAGCTCCTACGAGCAGTACTTC. Amino acid sequence: CASSYRRTSSYEQYF.

The chain is built from TRBV4-2 and TRBJ1-4; TRBD1 matches 7 bases. The germline V gene has CDR1 LGHNA and CDR2 YNFKEQ. Trimming removed 4 bases from V and 0 bases from J; junction bases left unmatched: 14. The CDR3 contains 19 residues. CDR3 in DNA: TGTGCCAGCAGCCCAAGTGGGGGACAGCGTAAATCAACTAATGAAAAACTGTTTTTT. Translating gives CASSPSGGQRKSTNEKLFF.

The rearrangement uses TRBV10-1 and TRBJ1-1; TRBD1 matches 10 bases. The germline CDR1 and CDR2 sequences are WNHNN and SYGVQD (reference sequence). The CDR3 has 16 residues. V dropped 0 bases and J dropped 5; count of bases not matched to a gene: 6. Written as DNA, the CDR3 is TGCGCCAGCAGTGAGTCTCTGGGGACAGGGGATACTGAAGCTTTCTTT. Translation: CASSESLGTGDTEAFF.

The rearrangement joins TRBV7-9 to TRBJ1-1; 7 positions match TRBD1. CDR1 and CDR2 (germline): SEHNR, FQNEAQ (reference sequence). Trimming took 1 base from V and 4 from J; bases not matched to a gene: 6. The CDR3 has 15 amino acids. The CDR3 DNA reads as TGTGCCAGCAGCTTAGAACAGGGGCGAGTCACTGAAGCTTTCTTT. It codes for CASSLEQGRVTEAFF.

Only a few counts were recorded for this clone. The chain is built from TRBV27 and TRBJ2-3; unclear D gene. Trimming took 5 bases from V and 4 from J, leaving 16 bases between them. The germline CDR1 and CDR2 sequences are MNHEY and SMNVEV (reference sequence). The CDR3 is 15 amino acids. CDR3 protein: CASSLTSMLADTQYF. CDR3 bases: TGTGCCAGCAGTCTAACCTCAATGCTTGCAGATACGCAGTATTTT.

This sequence joins TRBV2 and TRBJ1-2; 11 nucleotides line up with TRBD1. With 4 bases clipped from V and 9 bases from J, the junction kept 4 bases outside the gene matches. CDR1 SNHLY and CDR2 FYNNEI come from the germline V gene. This CDR3 region has 13 residues. This CDR3 is CASSGDRGRSYTF. CDR3 in DNA: TGTGCCAGCAGTGGGGACAGGGGGAGAAGCTACACCTTC.

The J gene is TRBJ1-5, the V gene TRBV6-1; 8 bases align to TRBD1. CDR1 and CDR2 from the germline V gene are MNHNS and SASEGT. Losses at the gene ends were 3 bases for V and 7 bases for J; bases not matched to a gene: 8. This CDR3 is built from 15 residues. The CDR3 reads CASSDVTGGKQPQHF. CDR3 DNA: TGTGCCAGCAGTGACGTTACAGGGGGAAAACAGCCCCAGCATTTT.

The V and J genes are TRBV5-1 and TRBJ2-3, with TRBD1 matching over 8 bases. The CDR3 extends over 14 amino acids. The germline V gene has CDR1 SGHRS and CDR2 YFSETQ. Trimming took 0 bases from V and 5 from J; bases not matched to a gene: 2. The CDR3 protein is CASSLGQGLDTQYF. For the CDR3, the DNA is TGCGCCAGCAGCTTGGGACAGGGGTTAGATACGCAGTATTTT.

The chain joins TRBV7-9 to TRBJ2-6, with a weak D call TRBD2 (5 bases). CDR3 size: 15 residues. The V and J ends lost 3 bases and 4 bases respectively, with 10 bases between them. The germline CDR1 and CDR2 sequences are SEHNR and FQNEAQ (reference sequence). CDR3 nucleotide sequence: TGTGCCAGCAGCTTTTGGGGAGTCGGGGCCAACGTCCTGACTTTC. It translates to CASSFWGVGANVLTF.

The chain uses TRBV3-1 (or the pseudogene TRBV3-2) and TRBJ2-7; a weak D match, TRBD1 (6 bases). The CDR3 length is 12 residues. Germline V gene lookup returns CDR1 LGHDT and CDR2 YNNKEL (reference sequence). Deletions cut 3 bases from V and 10 bases from J, with 13 bases between. CDR3 region: CASSQGQGGQYF. The CDR3 coding sequence is TGTGCCAGCAGCCAGGGACAAGGTGGACAGTACTTC.

The chain employs TRBV20-1 and TRBJ2-1; D is unclear. The CDR3 has 13 residues. The germline V and J ends were trimmed by 3 bases and 3 bases, with 9 bases remaining between them. Germline CDR1 is DFQATT and CDR2 is SNEGSKA (reference sequence). The CDR3 sequence is CSASPRYYNEQFF. The DNA of the CDR3 is TGCAGTGCTAGTCCCCGGTACTACAATGAGCAGTTCTTC.

This clone was detected a few times. The chain couples TRBV5-1 to TRBJ2-4; 13 bases agree with TRBD2. From germline, CDR1 is SGHRS and CDR2 YFSETQ. With V trimmed by 2 bases and J by 4 bases, 3 bases remained unmatched. The CDR3 contains 16 residues. As DNA, the CDR3 is TGCGCCAGCAGCTTTTGGACTAGCGGGGGTAAAAACATTCAGTACTTC. Translation: CASSFWTSGGKNIQYF.